The 20 T cell receptor beta chains below were found in one sample sequenced in a study of neurological immune-mediated disorders. TCRdb re-analysed the 5' RACE reads in MiXCR, keeping a single row per CDR3 protein. The table lists 11,000 to 15,000 distinct CDR3 sequences, about 10% of them singletons. Sequencing was carried out using PBMCs. The receptors were sampled from a woman in her thirties or forties in good health.

This clonotype has a count of ten or more. J is TRBJ2-7 and V is TRBV20-1; D gene uncertain. Germline loops: CDR1 DFQATT, CDR2 SNEGSKA (reference sequence). Between the trimmed V and J ends, which lost 2 bases and 3 bases, there was a span of 5 bases. The length of the CDR3 is 11 residues. The CDR3 region has the DNA TGCAGTGCTAGAACAAACTACGAGCAGTACTTC. Amino acid sequence: CSARTNYEQYF.

This clonotype is categorized as medium-sized (0.01 to 0.1%). The CDR3 is CASSYPSPEAFF. In DNA, the CDR3 is TGTGCCAGCAGTTACCCAAGTCCTGAAGCTTTCTTT. The chain uses TRBV6-2 or TRBV6-3 and TRBJ1-1; D unresolved. V shed 2 bases and J shed 6 bases, with 7 bases lying between them. Germline lookup yields CDR1 MNHEY and CDR2 SVGEGT. This CDR3 is 12 amino acids long.

Ten or more counts support this clonotype. The chain recombines TRBV4-1 with TRBJ2-2, with D possibly TRBD1 on 5 matching bases. This CDR3 region has 13 residues. CDR1 MGHRA and CDR2 YSYEKL come from the germline V gene. V lost 6 bases, J lost 6 bases, and 11 bases lay in between. This CDR3 is CASRARGPGELFF. In DNA, the CDR3 is TGCGCCAGCAGAGCAAGGGGCCCCGGGGAGCTGTTTTTT.

This clonotype came up many times. This rearrangement joins TRBV7-8 to TRBJ2-7, with 8 bases that match TRBD2. Germline V gene sequence: CDR1 SGHVS, CDR2 FQNEAQ. This CDR3 is 16 amino acids long. V was clipped by 4 bases and J by 3 bases; unmatched bases: 11. This CDR3 is CASSYSAGGAVYEQYF. CDR3 sequence (DNA): TGTGCCAGCAGCTATTCCGCGGGGGGCGCCGTCTACGAGCAGTACTTC.

This clonotype was observed at least ten times. The V call is TRBV5-1, the J call TRBJ2-7; 8 nucleotides agree with TRBD1. The CDR3 consists of 14 residues. Germline CDR1 and CDR2: SGHRS and YFSETQ. Trimming at V came to 4 bases and at J to 2 bases, leaving 5 bases not matched to a gene. CDR3 nucleotide sequence: TGCGCCAGCAGCGTCCTGACAGGGGCCTACGAGCAGTACTTC. Protein sequence: CASSVLTGAYEQYF. The variable domain in full, with the rest retrieved from reference TRBV5-1 and TRBJ2-7, is KAGVTQTPRYLIKTRGQQVTLSCSPISGHRSVSWYQQTPGQGLQFLFEYFSETQRNKGNFPGRFSGRQFSNSRSEMNVSTLELGDSALYLCASSVLTGAYEQYFGPGTRLTVT.

The table lists this clonotype with many counts. V usage is TRBV5-1 and J usage is TRBJ2-1; 8 positions agree with TRBD1. The V gene end was trimmed by 4 bases and the J gene end by 0 bases; junction bases not matched to a gene: 9. CDR3 length: 17 amino acids. CDR1 is SGHRS and CDR2 is YFSETQ in the germline V gene. CDR3 sequence reads: CASSQFSRGLSYNEQFF. In DNA, the CDR3 is TGCGCCAGCAGCCAGTTCTCCAGGGGGCTCTCCTACAATGAGCAGTTCTTC.

This clonotype has ten or more counts. This sequence joins TRBV5-1 and TRBJ2-1; 7 bases map to TRBD2. This CDR3 has 13 residues. Germline V gene data show CDR1 as SGHRS and CDR2 as YFSETQ. V trimming: 5 bases; J trimming: 4 bases; junction bases outside the gene matches: 3. CDR3 protein: CASRTSEYNEQFF. In nucleotides, the CDR3 is TGCGCCAGCAGAACTAGCGAATACAATGAGCAGTTCTTC.

This clonotype was observed many times. V and J are TRBV5-8 and TRBJ2-6; D gene ambiguous. This CDR3 has 15 residues. The V end was cut by 2 bases, the J end by 1 base, with 7 bases between. Per the germline V gene, CDR1 is SGHTS and CDR2 is YDEGEE. CDR3 sequence: CASSFLGSGANVLTF. The CDR3 DNA follows: TGTGCCAGCAGCTTTTTAGGGTCTGGGGCCAACGTCCTGACTTTC.

This clonotype was detected ten times or more. The rearrangement joins TRBV5-1 to TRBJ2-7, with D perhaps TRBD2 (7 bases). This CDR3 contains 16 residues. V gave up 0 bases and J gave up 5 bases, with 18 bases separating them. The germline CDR1 and CDR2 sequences are SGHRS and YFSETQ. The CDR3 DNA sequence: TGCGCCAGCAGCTTGGAGGGGGGGCAGTCGGGAGACGAGCAGTACTTC. Residues: CASSLEGGQSGDEQYF.

CDR3: CASTLTGYYNEQFF. CDR3 nucleotide sequence: TGTGCCAGTACTCTGACAGGTTATTACAATGAGCAGTTCTTC. The V gene is TRBV19, the J gene TRBJ2-1, with TRBD1 as a possible D gene (6 bases). The length of the CDR3 is 14 residues. Germline CDR1 and CDR2: LNHDA and SQIVND (reference sequence). V lost 7 bases to trimming and J lost 4 bases, with 14 bases between them.

This chain uses TRBV5-6 with TRBJ2-7; 8 positions agree with TRBD1. CDR1 is SGHDT, CDR2 YYEEEE, per germline. Trimming took 0 bases from V and 6 from J; bases not matched to a gene: 5. The CDR3 runs to 14 residues. CDR3 coding DNA: TGTGCCAGCAGCTTGGTCCAGGGGGCTTCCGAGCAGTACTTC. It is translated as CASSLVQGASEQYF.

This clonotype was counted at least ten times. The chain links TRBV20-1 to TRBJ1-1, with unresolved D. The germline V gene encodes CDR1 DFQATT and CDR2 SNEGSKA (reference sequence). The CDR3 loop spans 13 amino acids. Trimming cost V 5 bases and J 1 base, with 11 bases left between them. The DNA of the CDR3 is TGCAGTGCTTCCCGGTCGTCGAACACTGAAGCTTTCTTT. Translated, it gives CSASRSSNTEAFF.

This clonotype was recorded at least ten times. The rearrangement joins TRBV6-2 or TRBV6-3 to TRBJ1-5; 10 bases agree with TRBD1. Germline V gene data show CDR1 as MNHEY and CDR2 as SVGEGT. The junction had 4 bases not matched to a gene; V was cut back by 0 bases and J by 2 bases. This CDR3 is 17 amino acids long. In DNA form, the CDR3 reads TGTGCCAGCAGTTACTCAGACAGGGGGCAAGGCAATCAGCCCCAGCATTTT. This translates into CASSYSDRGQGNQPQHF.

This clonotype was seen repeatedly, ten times or more. The V call is TRBV11-2, the J call TRBJ2-1; a weak D match, TRBD1 (5 bases). This CDR3 has 11 residues. Germline V CDR1 and CDR2: SGHAT, FQNNGV. V was clipped by 1 base and J by 15 bases, with 10 bases between them. CDR3 nucleotides: TGTGCCAGCAGCTTAGGGCAGGGCCTGTTCTTC. It yields the protein CASSLGQGLFF.

This clonotype appeared many times. The rearrangement uses TRBV10-2 and TRBJ2-3, with D unresolved. Germline values: CDR1 WSHSY, CDR2 SAAADI. The CDR3 consists of 16 residues. Trimming cost V 3 bases and J 0 bases, with 13 bases left between them. Written as DNA, the CDR3 is TGCGCCAGCAGTGACGCCAGTCTTCCTAGCACAGATACGCAGTATTTT. This translates into CASSDASLPSTDTQYF.

This clonotype was found many times. The chain has TRBV10-2 and TRBJ2-3; D may be TRBD2 (5 bases). The ends were cut back, 6 bases at V and 3 bases at J, with 10 bases in the middle. Looked up from germline, CDR1 is WSHSY and CDR2 is SAAADI. This CDR3 has 13 residues. CDR3 nucleotide sequence: TGCGCCAGCAGCCAAACGGGGACAGATACGCAGTATTTT. Its translation: CASSQTGTDTQYF.

This clonotype occurred many times. The J gene is TRBJ2-2, the V gene TRBV5-1; D is tentatively TRBD1 or TRBD2 (6 bases each). The germline CDR1 and CDR2 sequences are SGHRS and YFSETQ. This CDR3 region has 16 residues. Trimming stripped 4 bases from V and 5 bases from J, with 18 bases between. DNA for the CDR3: TGCGCCAGCAGCCCCCACTCAAAAGGGGGGACCGGGGAGCTGTTTTTT. Translating it yields CASSPHSKGGTGELFF.

Judged by abundance, this clonotype is medium-sized. V gene TRBV7-3 combines with J gene TRBJ1-1; D call uncertain. V was trimmed by 8 bases and J by 1 base, leaving 11 bases between them. The germline gives CDR1 SGHTA, CDR2 FQGTGA. There are 13 residues in the CDR3. CDR3 amino acids: CASQKSTNTEAFF. For the CDR3, the DNA is TGTGCCAGCCAGAAGAGTACGAACACTGAAGCTTTCTTT.

This clonotype was recorded at least ten times. This chain joins TRBV20-1 and TRBJ1-2; TRBD1 might be the D (5 bases). V was pared by 2 bases and J by 7 bases, with 20 bases between. The V gene's germline CDR1 is DFQATT and CDR2 SNEGSKA (reference sequence). The CDR3 loop spans 15 amino acids. This chain's CDR3 is CSARPPGGEKGGYTF. The CDR3 DNA reads TGCAGTGCTAGACCGCCTGGGGGGGAAAAGGGTGGCTACACCTTC.

In the case of this clonotype: A much larger clone lies one base from this, so it may be a read error. The chain is built from TRBV7-6 and TRBJ2-3, with D possibly matching TRBD2 (5 bases). Germline V CDR1 and CDR2: SGHVS, FNYEAQ. This CDR3 is built from 15 residues. The CDR3 nucleotides read TGTGCCAGCAGCGTTGCCGGGGTTAGCACAGATACGAAGTATTTT. Amino acid sequence: CASSVAGVSTDTKYF.